Described below is a single T cell receptor (beta chain) sequence and its context. Its antigen is as yet unknown. Here immunoSEQ multiplex PCR was the method, and the copy in TCRdb shows in-frame clones only, minus some. The sample includes 75,000 to 100,000 clones, approximately 90% of them seen just once. V gave up 4 bases and J gave up 3 bases; unmatched junction bases: 9. The germline CDR1 and CDR2 sequences are MNHEY and SVGEGT. This CDR3 is 15 amino acids long. This specimen comes from a study of T cell responses to AZD1222 COVID-19 vaccine. General observations from the study: Possibly, clonal diversity was underestimated; donors were largely white British and included more females.

Source: peripheral blood, taken on day 0 of AZD1222 vaccination. This chain joins TRBV6-2 or TRBV6-3 and TRBJ2-7; 7 bases line up with TRBD1. The sequence derives from an adult in good health. The CDR3: CASSSERTGSYEQYF. DNA of the CDR3: TGTGCCAGCAGTTCCGAAAGGACAGGTAGCTACGAGCAGTACTTC.